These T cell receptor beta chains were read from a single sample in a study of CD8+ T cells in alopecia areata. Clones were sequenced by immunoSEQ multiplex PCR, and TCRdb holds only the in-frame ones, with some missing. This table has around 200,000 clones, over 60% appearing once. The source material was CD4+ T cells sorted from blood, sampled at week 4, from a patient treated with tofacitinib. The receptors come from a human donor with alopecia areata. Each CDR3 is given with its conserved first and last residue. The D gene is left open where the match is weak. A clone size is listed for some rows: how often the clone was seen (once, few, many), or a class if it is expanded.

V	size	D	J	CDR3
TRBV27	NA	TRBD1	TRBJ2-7	CASSAPETGLDEQYF
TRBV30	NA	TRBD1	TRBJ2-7	CAWSINRDRGHEQYF
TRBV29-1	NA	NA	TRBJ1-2	CSVEAGVAGYGYTF
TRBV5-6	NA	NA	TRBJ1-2	CASSLERGPNYGYTF
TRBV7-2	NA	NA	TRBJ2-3	CASSVQDGTQYF
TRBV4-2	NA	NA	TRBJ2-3	CASSQLGTDTQYF
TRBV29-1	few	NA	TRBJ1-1	CSVEDHPGAFF
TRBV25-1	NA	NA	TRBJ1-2	CASSESYGYTF
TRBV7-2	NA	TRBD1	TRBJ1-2	CASSAQGNYGYTF
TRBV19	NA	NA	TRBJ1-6	CASTAYNSPLHF
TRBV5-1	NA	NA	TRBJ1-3	CASSLGGPGNTIYF
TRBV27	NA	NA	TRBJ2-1	CASRLLGLAENEQFF
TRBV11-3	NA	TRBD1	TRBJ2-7	CASSGQGRYEQYF
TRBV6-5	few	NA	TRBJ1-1	CASSPLLVNTEAFF
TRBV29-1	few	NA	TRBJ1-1	CSASRGQMNTEAFF
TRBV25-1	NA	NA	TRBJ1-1	CASSEYRVPNTEAFF
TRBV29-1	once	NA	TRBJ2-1	CSVGYEQFF
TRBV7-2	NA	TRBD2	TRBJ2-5	CASSPRPPLAGGLETQYF
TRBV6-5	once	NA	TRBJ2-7	CASSYSNGGGYEQYF
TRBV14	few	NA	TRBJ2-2	CASSQTRRELFF
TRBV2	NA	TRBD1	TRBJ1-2	CASRAGGGYTF
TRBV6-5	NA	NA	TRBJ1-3	CASMPTQGPIYF
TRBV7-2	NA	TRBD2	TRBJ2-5	CASSLGGGHQETQYF
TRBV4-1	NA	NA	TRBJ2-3	CASSRPTASRATDTQYF
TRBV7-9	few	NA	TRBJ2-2	CASPPAATSNTGELFF
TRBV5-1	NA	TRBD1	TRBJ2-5	CASSLGTGEETQYF
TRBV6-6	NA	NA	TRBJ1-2	CASSWAGDYGYTF
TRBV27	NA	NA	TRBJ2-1	CASSRVLRGGEQFF
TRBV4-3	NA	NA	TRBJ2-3	CASRVASSADTQYF
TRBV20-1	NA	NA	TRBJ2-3	CSASIGDTQYF